The rows below give T cell receptor beta chains drawn from one sample of a study of blood T cell repertoires in COVID-19. Measured with immunoSEQ multiplex PCR; TCRdb has only the in-frame clones, and not every one. Here the sample spans some 300,000 clones, 85% being singletons. The sequenced sample was peripheral blood. Receptor source: a woman between 45 and 60 years old with active or convalescent COVID-19. CDR3s include the opening cysteine and the closing phenylalanine or tryptophan. D genes are given only for firm matches. Clone size is given for some rows only: seen once, a few or many times, or a class if the clone is expanded.

>TRBJ2-7|TRBV5-1|-|-
CASSFTGTSKSYEQYF
TGCGCCAGCAGCTTCACCGGGACTTCAAAGTCCTACGAGCAGTACTTC
>TRBJ1-1|TRBV21-1|-|-
CASSPRARQGELMDTEAFF
TGTGCCAGCAGCCCCCGCGCCAGACAGGGTGAGTTAATGGACACTGAAGCTTTCTTT
>TRBJ2-2|TRBV6-2/TRBV6-3|-|once
CASSAWASRELFF
TGTGCCAGCAGTGCGTGGGCCTCACGGGAGCTGTTTTTT
>TRBJ1-6|TRBV3-1/TRBV3-2|TRBD1|-
CASSQALGQRLHF
TGTGCCAGCAGCCAGGCCCTGGGACAGAGGCTCCACTTT
>TRBJ1-5|TRBV9|-|-
CASSVEFGQPQHF
TGTGCCAGCAGCGTGGAGTTCGGCCAGCCCCAGCATTTT
>TRBJ2-7|TRBV5-4|-|-
CASSLQGRNEQYF
TGTGCCAGCAGCTTGCAGGGTCGCAACGAGCAGTACTTC
>TRBJ2-7|TRBV2|TRBD2|-
CASSHGTSGPYEQYF
TGTGCCAGCAGCCACGGGACTAGCGGCCCCTACGAGCAGTACTTC
>TRBJ1-2|TRBV6-6|-|-
CASSQTGRLFIGYTF
TGTGCCAGCAGTCAGACAGGACGCCTGTTCATTGGCTACACCTTC
>TRBJ1-2|TRBV4-1|-|-
CASSQGLTAYYGYTF
TGCGCCAGCAGCCAAGGGTTGACAGCGTACTATGGCTACACCTTC
>TRBJ1-3|TRBV18|-|-
CASSLTAGGNTIYF
TGTGCCAGCTCACTCACGGCAGGGGGAAACACCATATATTTT
>TRBJ2-1|TRBV6-4|TRBD2|-
CARLLGEGGWIYNEQFF
TGTGCCAGGCTCTTGGGGGAGGGCGGTTGGATCTACAATGAGCAGTTCTTC
>TRBJ2-1|TRBV5-1|TRBD2|-
CASSLGGLADYNEQFF
TGCGCCAGCAGCTTGGGCGGACTAGCGGACTACAATGAGCAGTTCTTC
>TRBJ1-1|TRBV1|-|-
CTSSQDTGLNTEAFF
TGCACCAGCAGCCAAGACACAGGGTTGAACACTGAAGCTTTCTTT
>TRBJ1-6|TRBV5-1|-|-
CASSLTPSSYNSPLHF
TGCGCCAGCAGCTTGACTCCGAGCTCCTATAATTCACCCCTCCACTTT
>TRBJ2-3|TRBV3-1/TRBV3-2|-|-
CASSQDNRDGTDTQYF
TGTGCCAGCAGCCAAGATAACAGGGATGGCACAGATACGCAGTATTTT
>TRBJ1-1|TRBV29-1|TRBD1|-
CSVRTGKMDEAFF
TGCAGCGTTAGGACAGGGAAAATGGATGAAGCTTTCTTT
>TRBJ2-3|TRBV7-2|TRBD1|-
CASSFDRGTDTQYF
TGTGCCAGCAGCTTCGACAGGGGCACAGATACGCAGTATTTT
>TRBJ2-1|TRBV3-1/TRBV3-2|-|-
CASSQGESGYEQFF
TGTGCCAGCAGCCAAGGGGAGTCTGGGTATGAGCAGTTCTTC
>TRBJ1-1|TRBV5-5|-|few
CASSPRGADTEAFF
TGTGCCAGCAGCCCCAGGGGTGCGGACACTGAAGCTTTCTTT
>TRBJ2-2|TRBV5-4|-|-
CASSLAGRGDTGELFF
TGTGCCAGCAGCTTGGCCGGCAGGGGGGACACCGGGGAGCTGTTTTTT
>TRBJ2-1|TRBV7-8|TRBD2|-
CASSQGLAGGGEQFF
TGTGCCAGCAGCCAGGGACTAGCGGGAGGCGGTGAGCAGTTCTTC
>TRBJ2-2|TRBV4-1|-|-
CASSQDRVPTGELFF
TGCGCCAGCAGCCAAGATCGGGTACCCACCGGGGAGCTGTTTTTT
>TRBJ2-1|TRBV11-3|-|once
CASSLGLVGVDEQFF
TGTGCCAGCAGCTTAGGCCTAGTTGGCGTTGATGAGCAGTTCTTC
>TRBJ1-2|TRBV19|-|-
CASSIGGPGDYGYTF
TGTGCCAGTAGTATAGGAGGGCCGGGAGACTATGGCTACACCTTC
>TRBJ2-1|TRBV2|-|-
CARGRGPNNEQFF
TGTGCCAGGGGCAGGGGTCCAAACAATGAGCAGTTCTTC
>TRBJ2-5|TRBV27|TRBD2|once
CASRSILGLAGSLAARETQYF
TGTGCCAGCAGATCCATCCTGGGACTAGCGGGTAGCCTGGCAGCCAGGGAGACCCAGTACTTC
>TRBJ2-1|TRBV11-2|-|-
CASSFSRSYNEQFF
TGTGCCAGCAGCTTTTCCCGTTCCTACAATGAGCAGTTCTTC
>TRBJ1-2|TRBV19|-|-
CASSIVRANGYTF
TGTGCCAGTAGTATCGTGAGGGCCAATGGCTACACCTTC
>TRBJ1-5|TRBV28|-|-
CASRLTVSNQPQHF
TGTGCCAGCAGGCTGACAGTTAGCAATCAGCCCCAGCATTTT
>TRBJ2-7|TRBV2|-|-
CASMGGDPYEQYF
TGTGCCAGCATGGGCGGGGACCCCTACGAGCAGTACTTC
>TRBJ2-1|TRBV5-8|-|-
CASSSRGSKHNEQFF
TGTGCCAGCAGCTCCCGGGGTTCCAAACACAATGAGCAGTTCTTC
>TRBJ1-2|TRBV11-2|-|-
CASSLEGTIVYGYTF
TGTGCCAGCAGCTTAGAAGGGACAATTGTTTATGGCTACACCTTC
>TRBJ2-7|TRBV2|-|-
CASMVNSALSSYEQYF
TGTGCCAGCATGGTTAATAGCGCACTGAGCTCCTACGAGCAGTACTTC
>TRBJ1-6|TRBV7-8|-|-
CASSLGRSSPLHF
TGTGCCAGCAGCCTAGGGCGGTCCTCACCCCTCCACTTT
>TRBJ1-5|TRBV7-8|-|-
CASSLGEANQPQHF
TGTGCCAGCTCCCTTGGAGAGGCCAATCAGCCCCAGCATTTT
>TRBJ2-2|TRBV25-1|-|-
CASSVLGATGELFF
TGTGCCAGCAGTGTTCTAGGAGCCACCGGGGAGCTGTTTTTT
>TRBJ2-5|TRBV5-1|TRBD2|-
CASSLAGVAGQETQYF
TGCGCCAGCAGCTTGGCCGGGGTAGCGGGCCAAGAGACCCAGTACTTC
>TRBJ1-2|TRBV6-5|-|-
CASSLQGTNYGYTF
TGTGCCAGCAGTCTTCAGGGGACTAACTATGGCTACACCTTC
>TRBJ2-3|TRBV14|TRBD2|-
CASSQDRGFGLAGSDTQYF
TGTGCCAGCAGCCAAGATCGGGGATTCGGACTAGCGGGCTCAGATACGCAGTATTTT
>TRBJ2-7|TRBV15|TRBD1|-
CATSFRSTGQDEQYF
TGTGCCACCAGCTTCCGATCGACAGGGCAGGACGAGCAGTACTTC
>TRBJ2-1|TRBV12-2|-|-
CASRLVRDRGIRYEQFF
TGTGCAAGTCGCTTAGTACGGGACAGGGGAATTCGGTATGAGCAGTTCTTC
>TRBJ1-2|TRBV10-3|-|-
CAISQITGSYGYTF
TGTGCCATCAGTCAAATCACAGGATCCTATGGCTACACCTTC
>TRBJ2-1|TRBV28|TRBD2|-
CASSSVADRFRLAGNYNEQFF
TGTGCCAGCAGTTCCGTAGCCGACCGATTCCGTTTAGCGGGGAACTACAATGAGCAGTTCTTC
>TRBJ1-1|TRBV18|TRBD1|-
CASSPRTGEAFF
TGTGCCAGCTCACCACGGACAGGTGAAGCTTTCTTT
>TRBJ1-1|TRBV5-6|-|-
CASRREGDPLMNTEAFF
TGTGCCAGCAGGAGGGAGGGGGATCCACTCATGAACACTGAAGCTTTCTTT
>TRBJ1-2|TRBV2|-|-
CASSGTQGKSYGYTF
TGTGCCAGCAGTGGGACACAGGGAAAAAGCTATGGCTACACCTTC
>TRBJ2-7|TRBV11-3|-|-
CASSPEGSYEQYF
TGTGCCAGCAGCCCCGAGGGTTCCTACGAGCAGTACTTC
>TRBJ1-1|TRBV6-1|-|-
CASSETGRNTEAFF
TGTGCCAGCAGTGAAACAGGGAGAAACACTGAAGCTTTCTTT
>TRBJ2-1|TRBV5-1|TRBD2|-
CASSSRPSGRPNNEQFF
TGCGCCAGCAGCTCCCGGCCTAGCGGGAGGCCCAACAATGAGCAGTTCTTC
>TRBJ1-5|TRBV5-1|TRBD1|-
CASSLVGGVEPQHF
TGCGCCAGCAGCTTGGTAGGGGGCGTTGAGCCCCAGCATTTT
>TRBJ2-1|TRBV5-1|TRBD2|-
CASSLSGGEYNEQFF
TGCGCCAGCAGCTTGTCGGGAGGGGAATACAATGAGCAGTTCTTC
>TRBJ2-2|TRBV6-5|TRBD1|-
CASSSQGVNTGELFF
TGTGCCAGCAGTTCACAGGGGGTGAACACCGGGGAGCTGTTTTTT